A single sample is the source of the 23 T cell receptor beta chains below, sequenced in a study of cytomegalovirus exposure and HLA in healthy donors. The PCR employed 60 Vbeta primers together with 13 Jbeta primers. Sequencing was performed with immunoSEQ multiplex PCR; in TCRdb, only in-frame clones are kept and a portion is missing. The sample holds 180,000 or so clones, about four fifths seen once. The sequencing sample was made of PBMCs. The receptors stem from a female donor in good health and CMV-seronegative.

The chain carries TRBV13 and TRBJ1-3; possibly TRBD1 for D (6 bases). Germline loops: CDR1 PRHDT, CDR2 FYEKMQ (reference sequence). The CDR3 has 13 residues. V dropped 0 bases and J dropped 8 bases, with 8 bases sitting between them. CDR3 coding DNA: TGTGCCAGCAGCTTAGGAGGGGGGGACACCATATATTTT. Protein sequence: CASSLGGGDTIYF.

The chain recombines TRBV15 with TRBJ1-1, with TRBD1 as a possible D gene (6 bases). Trimming pared 0 bases from V and 1 base from J, leaving 6 bases between. This CDR3 region has 14 residues. CDR1 is LNHNV, CDR2 YYDKDF, per germline (reference sequence). The CDR3 region is CATSREQGNTEAFF. CDR3 coding DNA: TGTGCCACCAGCAGAGAACAGGGGAACACTGAAGCTTTCTTT.

This clone occurred once. The gene calls are TRBV13 and TRBJ2-1, with 9 bases that match TRBD1. With V trimmed by 5 bases and J by 5 bases, 10 bases remained unmatched. Germline CDR1 reads PRHDT; CDR2 reads FYEKMQ (reference sequence). The length of the CDR3 is 16 residues. The CDR3 reads CASSRLGQGFHNEQFF. The CDR3 nucleotides read TGTGCCAGCAGCCGGCTCGGACAGGGGTTCCACAATGAGCAGTTCTTC.

In this sample, this clone turned up a few times. The chain is built from TRBV13 and TRBJ2-7, with 7 positions matching TRBD1. Germline values: CDR1 PRHDT, CDR2 FYEKMQ (reference sequence). This CDR3 has 16 amino acids. Germline trimming cut 4 bases from V and 1 base from J; bases unmatched to any gene: 10. In nucleotides, the CDR3 is TGTGCCAGCAGCTCCGGACAGGAAGTTATGTCCTACGAGCAGTACTTC. As protein: CASSSGQEVMSYEQYF.

The chain employs TRBV28 and TRBJ1-2; 7 nucleotides agree with TRBD1. CDR3 length: 15 residues. Losses at the gene ends were 5 bases for V and 3 bases for J; bases not matched to a gene: 9. CDR1 and CDR2 (germline): MDHEN, SYDVKM. The CDR3 DNA is TGTGCCAGCAGTGACGAAGACAGGGAAGACTATGGCTACACCTTC. It codes for CASSDEDREDYGYTF.

V gene TRBV7-9 combines with J gene TRBJ2-7; D perhaps matches TRBD2 (5 bases). Trimming left V 5 bases short and J 5 bases short, with 13 bases between. Germline values: CDR1 SEHNR, CDR2 FQNEAQ (reference sequence). This CDR3 has 13 residues. The CDR3 reads CASSVASTDEQYF. CDR3 nucleotide sequence: TGTGCCAGCAGCGTGGCTAGCACCGACGAGCAGTACTTC.

This clone appeared a single time. This chain uses TRBV27 with TRBJ2-5; 10 positions match TRBD1. Looked up from germline, CDR1 is MNHEY and CDR2 is SMNVEV (reference sequence). The CDR3 has 17 amino acids. The V gene end was trimmed by 5 bases and the J gene end by 11 bases; junction bases not matched to a gene: 20. This CDR3 is CASSPRPPGTGVWEQYF. DNA of the CDR3: TGTGCCAGCAGTCCACGACCACCCGGGACAGGGGTCTGGGAGCAGTACTTC.

J is TRBJ1-1 and V is TRBV19; TRBD1 agrees at 8 bases. V was pared by 3 bases and J by 2 bases, with 5 bases of the junction left unmatched. The CDR3 runs 15 residues. Germline CDR1 and CDR2: LNHDA and SQIVND (reference sequence). The CDR3 reads CASSIRQGFNTEAFF. The CDR3, as DNA: TGTGCCAGTAGTATTCGACAGGGGTTTAACACTGAAGCTTTCTTT.

The chain links TRBV2 to TRBJ2-1; D uncertain. V was cut by 4 bases and J by 10 bases, with 8 bases left in between. The CDR3 has 11 amino acids. Germline lookup yields CDR1 SNHLY and CDR2 FYNNEI. CDR3 sequence (DNA): TGTGCCAGCAGTGGACTGACGGAGCAGTTCTTC. This sequence encodes CASSGLTEQFF. The variable domain in full, completed from reference TRBV2 and TRBJ2-1, reads EPEVTQTPSHQVTQMGQEVILRCVPISNHLYFYWYRQILGQKVEFLVSFYNNEISEKSEIFDDQFSVERPDGSNFTLKIRSTKLEDSAMYFCASSGLTEQFFGPGTRLTVL.

The V call is TRBV10-3, the J call TRBJ2-5; 13 nucleotides agree with TRBD2. CDR3 length: 17 residues. J gave up 4 bases and V 4 bases, and 9 bases lay outside the gene matches. Per germline, CDR1 ENHRY and CDR2 SYGVKD. The CDR3 coding sequence is TGTGCCATCAGTGCCGGACTAGCGGGAGCGGGAGGAGAGACCCAGTACTTC. Amino acid sequence: CAISAGLAGAGGETQYF.

The chain couples TRBV7-9 to TRBJ2-2, with 7 positions matching TRBD1. The CDR3 has 18 amino acids. V shed 4 bases, J shed 5 bases, and the junction held 16 bases outside the gene matches. The germline gives CDR1 SEHNR, CDR2 FQNEAQ (reference sequence). CDR3 region: CASSSSPRGRGQTGELFF. The DNA for the CDR3 is TGTGCCAGCAGCTCGTCCCCCCGGGGAAGGGGGCAGACCGGGGAGCTGTTTTTT.

J is TRBJ2-3 and V is TRBV5-1, with 7 bases aligning to TRBD2. CDR3 length equals 15 residues. Germline CDR1 is SGHRS and CDR2 is YFSETQ. With 4 bases clipped from V and 0 bases from J, the junction kept 5 bases outside the gene matches. This CDR3 is CASSIRSGSTDTQYF. CDR3 nucleotide sequence: TGCGCCAGCAGCATTCGTAGCGGGAGCACAGATACGCAGTATTTT.

This chain uses TRBV7-2 with TRBJ2-2; D might be TRBD1 (5 bases). With 1 base removed from V and 0 bases from J, the gap between germline ends came to 6 bases. This CDR3 contains 15 residues. Germline V gene sequence: CDR1 SGHTA, CDR2 FQGNSA. CDR3 protein: CASSLDRSNTGELFF. DNA for the CDR3: TGTGCCAGCAGCTTAGACAGGTCGAACACCGGGGAGCTGTTTTTT.

The genes are TRBV7-8 and TRBJ2-7; D is ambiguous. The length of the CDR3 is 12 residues. CDR1 is SGHVS, CDR2 FQNEAQ, per germline. The germline V and J ends were trimmed by 5 bases and 10 bases, with 15 bases remaining between them. The CDR3 DNA is TGTGCCAGCAGCACCTACATCGGGTTACAGTACTTC. Residues: CASSTYIGLQYF.

The chain combines TRBV7-3 with TRBJ2-5; TRBD2 aligns across 8 bases. CDR1 and CDR2 (germline): SGHTA, FQGTGA. J gave up 14 bases and V 6 bases, and 17 bases lay outside the gene matches. The CDR3 length is 14 residues. Here the CDR3 reads CASRSRSGLGAFYF. Here the CDR3 DNA reads TGTGCCAGCAGGTCCAGGTCGGGACTAGGAGCTTTCTACTTC. The full variable domain, with the rest looked up from reference TRBV7-3 and TRBJ2-5, is GAGVSQTPSNKVTEKGKYVELRCDPISGHTALYWYRQSLGQGPEFLIYFQGTGAADDSGLPNDRFFAVRPEGSVSTLKIQRTERGDSAVYLCASRSRSGLGAFYFGPGTRLLVL.

A single count supports this clone. The V call is TRBV5-6, the J call TRBJ2-7; 10 nucleotides agree with TRBD1. V gave up 4 bases and J gave up 4 bases; unmatched junction bases: 8. The CDR3 spans 15 residues. Looked up from germline, CDR1 is SGHDT and CDR2 is YYEEEE. This CDR3 reads CASSTPDRGGYEQYF. CDR3 nucleotide sequence: TGTGCCAGCAGCACACCGGACAGGGGGGGTTACGAGCAGTACTTC.

This chain links TRBV6-4 with TRBJ1-5, with D uncertain. V lost 6 bases and J lost 4, with 10 bases in between. Germline CDR1 MRHNA, CDR2 SNTAGT. The CDR3 consists of 13 residues. CDR3 in amino acids: CASSDGANQPQHF. DNA for the CDR3: TGTGCCAGCAGCGACGGTGCGAATCAGCCCCAGCATTTT.

The chain uses TRBV30 and TRBJ2-1; no clear D gene. V was pared by 0 bases and J by 5 bases, with 8 bases between. The CDR3 totals 13 residues. Per germline, CDR1 GTSNPN and CDR2 SVGIG (reference sequence). The CDR3 nucleotides are TGTGCCTGGAGTGTACTAACCCACAATGAGCAGTTCTTC. Translation: CAWSVLTHNEQFF.

The chain is built from TRBV6-5 and TRBJ2-1; D possibly corresponds to TRBD2 (5 bases). CDR3 length: 14 residues. V gave up 4 bases and J gave up 5 bases, with 12 bases separating them. CDR1 MNHEY and CDR2 SVGAGI come from the germline V gene. As DNA, the CDR3 is TGTGCCAGCAGTTCCCTCGCGGGCCACAATGAGCAGTTCTTC. As protein: CASSSLAGHNEQFF.

This rearrangement joins TRBV29-1 to TRBJ1-5, with 8 nucleotides matching TRBD1. The J segment lost 5 bases and the V segment lost 7 bases, leaving 7 bases of the junction unmatched. This CDR3 is built from 13 residues. CDR1 is SQVTM and CDR2 is ANQGSEA in the germline V gene. The CDR3: CSGTTGEDQPQHF. The CDR3 coding sequence is TGCAGCGGAACGACAGGGGAGGATCAGCCCCAGCATTTT.

This chain joins TRBV5-4 and TRBJ2-2; 12 nucleotides agree with TRBD2. CDR3 length: 15 residues. J gave up 4 bases and V 4 bases, and 2 bases lay outside the gene matches. Germline-derived CDR1 and CDR2 are SGHNT and YYREEE (reference sequence). This CDR3 reads CASSPSGRATGELFF. DNA for the CDR3: TGTGCCAGCAGCCCTAGCGGGAGGGCCACCGGGGAGCTGTTTTTT.

Here the CDR3 DNA reads TGCGCCAGCAGCCTGGATCCAGAATCCTACGAGCAGTACTTC. Translation gives CASSLDPESYEQYF. V usage is TRBV5-1 and J usage is TRBJ2-7; D call uncertain. CDR1 and CDR2 from the germline V gene are SGHRS and YFSETQ. Trimming shortened V by 4 bases and J by 1 base, and 12 bases separated the two germline ends. The CDR3 loop spans 14 amino acids.

The V and J genes are TRBV2 and TRBJ1-2; D is ambiguous. The CDR3 has 16 amino acids. Trimming removed 2 bases at V and 0 bases at J, with 13 bases between. CDR1 and CDR2 (germline): SNHLY, FYNNEI. CDR3 DNA sequence: TGTGCCAGCAGTGAAAGAAGACGAGCGTCTAACTATGGCTACACCTTC. Translating gives CASSERRRASNYGYTF.